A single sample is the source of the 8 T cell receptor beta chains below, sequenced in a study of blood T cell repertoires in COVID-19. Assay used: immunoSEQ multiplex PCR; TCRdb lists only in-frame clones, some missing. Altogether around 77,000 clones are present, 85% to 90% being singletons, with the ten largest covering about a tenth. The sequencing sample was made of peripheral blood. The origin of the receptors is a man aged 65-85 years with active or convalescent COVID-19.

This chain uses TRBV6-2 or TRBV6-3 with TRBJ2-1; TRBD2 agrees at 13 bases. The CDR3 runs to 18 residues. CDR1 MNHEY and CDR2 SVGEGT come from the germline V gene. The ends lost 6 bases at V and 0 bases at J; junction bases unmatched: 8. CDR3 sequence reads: CASSSGTSGTTSYNEQFF. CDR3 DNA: TGTGCCAGCAGCAGCGGGACTAGCGGGACCACCTCCTACAATGAGCAGTTCTTC.

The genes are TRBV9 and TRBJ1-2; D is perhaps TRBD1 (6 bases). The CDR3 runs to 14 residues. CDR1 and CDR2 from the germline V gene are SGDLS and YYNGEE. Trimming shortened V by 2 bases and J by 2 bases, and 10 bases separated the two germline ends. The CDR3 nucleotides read TGTGCCAGCAGCGTCCAAGGGGGAAACTATGGCTACACCTTC. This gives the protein CASSVQGGNYGYTF. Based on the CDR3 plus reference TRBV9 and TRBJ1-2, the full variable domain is DSGVTQTPKHLITATGQRVTLRCSPRSGDLSVYWYQQSLDQGLQFLIQYYNGEERAKGNILERFSAQQFPDLHSELNLSSLELGDSALYFCASSVQGGNYGYTFGSGTRLTVV.

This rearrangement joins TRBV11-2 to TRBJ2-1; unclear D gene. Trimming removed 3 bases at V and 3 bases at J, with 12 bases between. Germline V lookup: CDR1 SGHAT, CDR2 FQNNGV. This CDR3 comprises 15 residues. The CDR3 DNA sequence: TGTGCCAGCAGCTTTATAGCTCTGGGCTACAATGAGCAGTTCTTC. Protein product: CASSFIALGYNEQFF.

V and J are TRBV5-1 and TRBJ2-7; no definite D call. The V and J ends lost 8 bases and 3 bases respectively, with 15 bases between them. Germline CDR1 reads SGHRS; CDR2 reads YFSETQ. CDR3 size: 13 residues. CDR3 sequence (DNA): TGCGCCAGACCGGTTAAGTTTGTCTACGAGCAGTACTTC. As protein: CARPVKFVYEQYF.

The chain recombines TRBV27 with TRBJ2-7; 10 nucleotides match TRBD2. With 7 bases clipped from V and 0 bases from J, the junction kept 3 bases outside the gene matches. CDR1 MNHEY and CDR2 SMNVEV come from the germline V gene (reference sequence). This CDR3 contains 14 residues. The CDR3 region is CASMIAGGSYEQYF. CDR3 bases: TGTGCCAGCATGATAGCGGGGGGCTCCTACGAGCAGTACTTC.

The CDR3, as DNA: TGTGCCTGGAGTGAAGGGGGCTTAAGGTCACCCCTCCACTTT. It specifies CAWSEGGLRSPLHF. The J gene is TRBJ1-6, the V gene TRBV30, with 7 bases aligning to TRBD1. The CDR3 is 14 amino acids. Per the germline V gene, CDR1 is GTSNPN and CDR2 is SVGIG (reference sequence). The ends lost 1 base at V and 10 bases at J; junction bases unmatched: 7.

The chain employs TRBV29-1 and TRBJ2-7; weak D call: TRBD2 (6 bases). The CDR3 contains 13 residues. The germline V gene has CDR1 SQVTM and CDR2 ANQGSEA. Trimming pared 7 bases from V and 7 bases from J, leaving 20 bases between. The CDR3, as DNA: TGCAGCGGTAGCGGCCCATCTGGGGAGGAGCAGTACTTC. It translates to CSGSGPSGEEQYF.

In DNA form, the CDR3 reads TGTGCCAGCTCACCAAATGAGGGTCTTAATGAAAAACTGTTTTTT. Encoded protein: CASSPNEGLNEKLFF. The chain uses TRBV18 and TRBJ1-4; D not resolved. V lost 2 bases and J lost 4, with 11 bases in between. Germline loops: CDR1 KGHSH, CDR2 LQKENI. CDR3 length: 15 amino acids.